These 17 T cell receptor beta chains originate from one sample sequenced in a study of T-cell memory formation after mild COVID-19. TCRdb redid the calling of the 5' RACE reads with MiXCR, one entry per CDR3 protein. This sample carries roughly 130,000 distinct CDR3 sequences, about 6% of them seen once, and the ten largest clones take over 2%. The specimen was PBMCs or a T cell subset sorted from them (not recorded which). All receptors come from an adult woman who had mild COVID-19 (a few samples of this study predate the infection). Cell type and time point are not known.

This chain joins TRBV6-6 and TRBJ2-2, with TRBD1 matching over 8 bases. Unmatched junction bases numbered 2, after V lost 2 bases and J lost 0 bases. CDR3 length: 16 residues. Germline V gene data show CDR1 as MNHNY and CDR2 as SVGAGI (reference sequence). The CDR3 sequence is CASSYTGGANTGELFF. The CDR3 region has the DNA TGTGCCAGCAGTTACACAGGGGGAGCGAACACCGGGGAGCTGTTTTTT.

This chain uses TRBV20-1 with TRBJ2-1; 7 bases are a match to TRBD2. CDR1 is DFQATT and CDR2 is SNEGSKA in the germline V gene (reference sequence). V lost 5 bases, J lost 9 bases, and 16 bases stayed unmatched. This CDR3 comprises 15 residues. CDR3 DNA: TGCAGTGCTGTTATCCGAGGACTAGTTTTCGGTGAGCAGTTCTTC. Its protein product is CSAVIRGLVFGEQFF.

This clonotype was detected a few times. The rearrangement joins TRBV20-1 to TRBJ2-1; 7 bases map to TRBD2. Germline CDR1 reads DFQATT; CDR2 reads SNEGSKA (reference sequence). The CDR3 has 14 residues. V shed 5 bases and J 3 bases; nucleotides not matched to a gene: 7. CDR3 loop: CSAWGGVRYNEQFF. In nucleotides, the CDR3 is TGCAGTGCTTGGGGAGGGGTACGCTACAATGAGCAGTTCTTC.

This clonotype was seen many times. The V gene is TRBV4-1, the J gene TRBJ2-7; 8 bases agree with TRBD2. Trimming at V came to 2 bases and at J to 1 base, leaving 13 bases not matched to a gene. This CDR3 has 18 amino acids. The germline CDR1 and CDR2 sequences are MGHRA and YSYEKL. In DNA form, the CDR3 reads TGCGCCAGCAGCCAACCCACCGCGGGGGGAAGATCATCCTACGAGCAGTACTTC. Translating gives CASSQPTAGGRSSYEQYF.

This clonotype was seen many times. The V gene is TRBV3-1, the J gene TRBJ2-7; weak D call: TRBD2 (6 bases). The germline CDR1 and CDR2 sequences are LGHDT and YNNKEL (reference sequence). This CDR3 has 15 residues. V gave up 1 base and J gave up 0 bases, with 10 bases separating them. CDR3 coding DNA: TGTGCCAGCAGCCAAGTAGCGGACTTCTCCTACGAGCAGTACTTC. This encodes CASSQVADFSYEQYF.

In its sample, this clonotype was seen many times. V usage is TRBV5-6 and J usage is TRBJ2-3; D uncertain. The germline CDR1 and CDR2 sequences are SGHDT and YYEEEE. The V end lost 1 base, the J end lost 2 bases, and 11 bases lay between the germline ends. The CDR3 sequence is 15 residues long. CDR3 residues: CASSLYRSSTDTQYF. Here the CDR3 DNA reads TGTGCCAGCAGCTTGTATCGGTCCTCCACAGATACGCAGTATTTT.

This clonotype has a handful of counts. The CDR3 nucleotides read TGTGCCAGTATTCTTGACCACAGCCACAATGAGCAGTTCTTC. Its translation: CASILDHSHNEQFF. The chain has TRBV6-2 or TRBV6-3 and TRBJ2-1; no definite D call. From germline, CDR1 is MNHEY and CDR2 SVGEGT. The V end lost 9 bases, the J end lost 5 bases, and 17 bases lay between the germline ends. CDR3 length equals 14 residues.

This clonotype came up many times. The chain carries TRBV7-6 and TRBJ2-7; TRBD2 might be the D (6 bases). V was pared by 5 bases and J by 0 bases, with 11 bases between. Looked up from germline, CDR1 is SGHVS and CDR2 is FNYEAQ. This CDR3 comprises 14 residues. This CDR3 reads CASSLGGNSYEQYF. The CDR3 region has the DNA TGTGCCAGCAGCCTTGGGGGGAACTCCTACGAGCAGTACTTC.

V gene TRBV24-1 combines with J gene TRBJ2-3, with D maybe TRBD1 (6 bases). The CDR3 has 13 residues. Germline CDR1 reads KGHDR; CDR2 reads SFDVKD. The germline V and J ends were trimmed by 5 bases and 6 bases, with 11 bases remaining between them. CDR3 nucleotides: TGTGCCACCAGTGGGGTCGACAGGGATACGCAGTATTTT. Amino acid sequence: CATSGVDRDTQYF.

There are a few counts of this clonotype. The J gene is TRBJ2-7, the V gene TRBV24-1, with TRBD1 matching 7 bases. The CDR3 loop spans 15 amino acids. Germline CDR1 reads KGHDR; CDR2 reads SFDVKD. V lost 4 bases and J lost 4; bases outside the gene matches: 9. The CDR3 protein is CATSDKGDSGYEQYF. DNA for the CDR3: TGTGCCACCAGTGACAAGGGGGACAGCGGTTACGAGCAGTACTTC.

This rearrangement joins TRBV10-3 to TRBJ2-5; 9 nucleotides match TRBD1. Per the germline V gene, CDR1 is ENHRY and CDR2 is SYGVKD. This CDR3 contains 12 residues. The CDR3: CGTGEIQETQYF. The CDR3 DNA follows: TGTGGGACAGGGGAGATCCAAGAGACCCAGTACTTC.

The V and J genes are TRBV5-4 and TRBJ2-1, with 10 positions matching TRBD2. This CDR3 is 15 amino acids long. CDR1 is SGHNT, CDR2 YYREEE, per germline (reference sequence). J gave up 3 bases and V 5 bases, and 5 bases lay outside the gene matches. The CDR3 loop reads CASSSRLAGYNEQFF. In DNA, the CDR3 is TGTGCCAGCAGTTCACGACTAGCGGGCTACAATGAGCAGTTCTTC.

This clonotype has a count of ten or more. The chain couples TRBV12-3 or TRBV12-4 to TRBJ2-5; 15 nucleotides align to TRBD2. The CDR3 length is 15 residues. The V gene end was trimmed by 5 bases and the J gene end by 5 bases; junction bases not matched to a gene: 3. The CDR3 DNA follows: TGTGCCAGCAGTGGACTAGCGGGGGGGCTGGAGACCCAGTACTTC. This gives the protein CASSGLAGGLETQYF.

In its sample, this clonotype was seen many times. The rearrangement joins TRBV9 to TRBJ2-5; TRBD1 matches 11 bases. The junction had 4 bases not matched to a gene; V was cut back by 2 bases and J by 4 bases. The CDR3 is 15 amino acids. Per germline, CDR1 SGDLS and CDR2 YYNGEE. The CDR3 coding sequence is TGTGCCAGCAGCGTCGGGACAGGGGGACGAGAGACCCAGTACTTC. Protein: CASSVGTGGRETQYF.

This clonotype has more than one count but fewer than ten. The genes are TRBV12-3 or TRBV12-4 and TRBJ2-1, with 7 bases fitting TRBD2. The CDR3 is 14 amino acids. After removal of 6 bases from V and 7 bases from J, the junction contained 9 bases not matched to a gene. The CDR3 region is CASSQSWGGNEQFF. The DNA for the CDR3 is TGTGCCAGCAGCCAGTCTTGGGGAGGGAATGAGCAGTTCTTC.

The chain is built from TRBV29-1 and TRBJ1-4; 10 nucleotides align to TRBD1. Unmatched junction bases numbered 6, after V lost 6 bases and J lost 8 bases. The CDR3 is made up of 13 amino acids. The germline gives CDR1 SQVTM, CDR2 ANQGSEA. CDR3 protein: CSVGGTGVEKLFF. CDR3 nucleotide sequence: TGCAGCGTCGGGGGGACAGGGGTGGAAAAACTGTTTTTT.

This clonotype came up many times. Here the CDR3 DNA reads TGCAGTGCTAGAGATCACAGGACAAAACCCCCAGATACGCAGTATTTT. This codes for CSARDHRTKPPDTQYF. The chain carries TRBV20-1 and TRBJ2-3; D might be TRBD1 (5 bases). CDR1 is DFQATT, CDR2 SNEGSKA, per germline (reference sequence). This CDR3 spans 16 amino acids. Trimming pared 0 bases from V and 4 bases from J, leaving 17 bases between.